The rows below give T cell receptor beta chains drawn from one sample of a study of T cell responses to AZD1222 COVID-19 vaccine. Repertoires were generated with immunoSEQ multiplex PCR, while TCRdb's copy carries only in-frame clones and drops some. The table lists about 150,000 clones, approximately 88% of them singletons, with 3% to 4% in the top ten. Here the sequenced sample was peripheral blood, taken on day 0 of MenACWY control vaccination. The source is an adult in good health. The CDR3 runs from the conserved cysteine through the conserved F or W. The order of the fields is CDR3 length, V gene, clone size, D gene, J gene, CDR3 protein, CDR3 DNA. A D gene is named only where the DNA matches it firmly. Not every row has a clone size; where given, it reads once, few, many or a size class.

14	TRBV7-3	-	-	TRBJ2-6	CASSPTSGANVLTF	TGTGCCAGCAGCCCGACCTCTGGGGCCAACGTCCTGACTTTC
13	TRBV7-9	-	-	TRBJ1-2	CASSFEGMGGYTF	TGTGCCAGCAGCTTCGAGGGAATGGGCGGCTACACCTTC
16	TRBV11-3	few	TRBD2	TRBJ2-1	CASSLYLTGGRNEQFF	TGTGCCAGCAGCTTATATCTAACGGGAGGGCGGAATGAGCAGTTCTTC
16	TRBV5-4	-	TRBD2	TRBJ2-1	CASSRTSGGASAEQFF	TGTGCCAGCAGCCGGACTAGCGGGGGGGCTTCGGCTGAGCAGTTCTTC
16	TRBV4-3	-	TRBD2	TRBJ2-1	CASSQVEFGRKDEQFF	TGCGCCAGCAGCCAAGTAGAGTTCGGGAGGAAGGATGAGCAGTTCTTC
16	TRBV4-3	-	-	TRBJ2-2	CASSQGVRGEAGELFF	TGCGCCAGCAGCCAAGGCGTCAGGGGGGAAGCCGGGGAGCTGTTTTTT
14	TRBV27	-	-	TRBJ1-6	CASSPQGLNSPLHF	TGTGCCAGCAGCCCCCAGGGTCTAAATTCACCCCTCCACTTT
16	TRBV4-1	-	-	TRBJ2-1	CASSPRSEGLYNEQFF	TGCGCCAGCAGCCCCCGGTCCGAGGGGCTCTACAATGAGCAGTTCTTC
14	TRBV28	-	-	TRBJ2-7	CASSGEARWYEQYF	TGTGCCAGCAGCGGGGAGGCGCGATGGTACGAGCAGTACTTC
15	TRBV4-3	-	TRBD2	TRBJ2-7	CASSQDQREGYEQYF	TGCGCCAGCAGCCAAGACCAGCGGGAGGGATACGAGCAGTACTTC
16	TRBV9	-	TRBD2	TRBJ2-3	CASSAVGLAGDDTQYF	TGTGCCAGCAGCGCCGTGGGACTAGCGGGAGACGATACGCAGTATTTT
14	TRBV4-3	-	-	TRBJ2-7	CASSQAGSFYEQYF	TGCGCCAGCAGCCAAGCAGGGAGCTTCTACGAGCAGTACTTC
16	TRBV7-3	-	-	TRBJ2-3	CASSSFGVGGTDTQYF	TGTGCCAGCAGCTCCTTCGGAGTCGGCGGCACAGATACGCAGTATTTT
16	TRBV7-9	once	TRBD2	TRBJ2-1	CASSATSGSSYNEQFF	TGTGCCAGCAGCGCCACTAGCGGAAGCTCCTACAATGAGCAGTTCTTC
13	TRBV7-9	once	-	TRBJ1-2	CASSSDRTYGYTF	TGTGCCAGCAGCTCGGACAGAACCTATGGCTACACCTTC
15	TRBV7-2	-	-	TRBJ1-2	CASSLAGGGDYGYTF	TGTGCCAGCAGCTTAGCGGGGGGAGGGGACTATGGCTACACCTTC
15	TRBV5-1	-	-	TRBJ1-4	CASSGGDGRNEKLFF	TGCGCCAGCAGCGGGGGGGACGGTCGTAATGAAAAACTGTTTTTT
14	TRBV7-3	-	-	TRBJ2-3	CASSSQSGTDTQYF	TGTGCCAGCAGCTCCCAGAGTGGCACAGATACGCAGTATTTT
15	TRBV6-2/TRBV6-3	-	TRBD1	TRBJ1-1	CASSGTGGANTEAFF	TGTGCCAGCAGTGGGACAGGGGGCGCGAACACTGAAGCTTTCTTT